The clone carrying this T cell receptor (beta chain) was picked up many times. What it recognizes is unknown. V was clipped by 5 bases and J by 3 bases, with 17 bases between them. In germline, CDR1 is LNHNV, CDR2 YYDKDF (reference sequence). The CDR3 consists of 15 residues. This sample is part of a study of T-cell reconstitution after alpha-beta-depleted transplantation in children. Findings and limits, study-wide: Counts and diversity of T cells one year after transplant came mostly from newly produced T cells.

Construction of the TCRbeta library involved unique molecular identifiers. TCRdb used MiXCR to reprocess the PCR reads, holding one entry per CDR3 protein. The sample carries 280,000 or so distinct CDR3 sequences, 9.5% to 13% recorded once. The clonotype comes from a male patient between 2 and 15 years old who had a stem cell transplant for chronic granulomatous disease, so the T cells may come from the graft donor. Sequenced material: peripheral blood, taken 180 days after TCRalphabeta/CD19-depleted stem cell transplant. The V and J genes are TRBV15 and TRBJ2-7, with D possibly called TRBD1 or TRBD2 (5 bases each). The DNA for the CDR3 is TGTGCCACCAGCCCCAGGTTGGGGGTCCACTACGAGCAGTACTTC. It yields the protein CATSPRLGVHYEQYF. Full variable domain (remainder filled in from reference TRBV15 and TRBJ2-7): DAMVIQNPRYQVTQFGKPVTLSCSQTLNHNVMYWYQQKSSQAPKLLFHYYDKDFNNEADTPDNFQSRRPNTSFCFLDIRSPGLGDTAMYLCATSPRLGVHYEQYFGPGTRLTVT.